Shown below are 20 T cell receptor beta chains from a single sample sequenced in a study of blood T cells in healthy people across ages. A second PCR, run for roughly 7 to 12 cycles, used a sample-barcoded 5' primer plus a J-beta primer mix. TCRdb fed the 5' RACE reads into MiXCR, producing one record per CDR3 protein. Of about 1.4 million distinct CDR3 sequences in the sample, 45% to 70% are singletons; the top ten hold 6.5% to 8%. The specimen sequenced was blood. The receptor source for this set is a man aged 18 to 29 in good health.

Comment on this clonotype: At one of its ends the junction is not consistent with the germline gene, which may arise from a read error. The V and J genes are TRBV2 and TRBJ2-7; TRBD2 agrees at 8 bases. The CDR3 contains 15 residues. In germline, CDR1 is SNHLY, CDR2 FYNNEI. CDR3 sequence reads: CTSSEASGGPYEQYF. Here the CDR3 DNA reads TGTACCAGCAGTGAAGCGAGCGGGGGACCCTACGAGCAGTACTTC.

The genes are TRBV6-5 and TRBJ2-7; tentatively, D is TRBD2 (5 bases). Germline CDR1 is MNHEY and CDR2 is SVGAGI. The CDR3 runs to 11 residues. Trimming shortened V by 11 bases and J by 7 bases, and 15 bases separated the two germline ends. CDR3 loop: CAAEASGEQYF. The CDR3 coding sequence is TGTGCCGCGGAGGCCTCCGGGGAGCAGTACTTC.

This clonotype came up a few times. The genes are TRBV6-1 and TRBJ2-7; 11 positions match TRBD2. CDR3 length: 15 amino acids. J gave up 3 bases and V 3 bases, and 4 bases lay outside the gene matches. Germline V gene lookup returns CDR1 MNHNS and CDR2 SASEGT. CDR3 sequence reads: CASSEPTSGIYEQYF. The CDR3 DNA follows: TGTGCCAGCAGTGAGCCGACTAGCGGGATCTACGAGCAGTACTTC.

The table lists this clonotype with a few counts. The CDR3 bases are TGTGCCATCAGTGCAACTAGCGGCCAAGAGACCCAGTACTTC. Amino acids: CAISATSGQETQYF. This chain joins TRBV10-3 and TRBJ2-5; the match to TRBD2 covers 8 bases. V lost 4 bases, J lost 1 base, and 2 bases stayed unmatched. From germline, CDR1 is ENHRY and CDR2 SYGVKD. The CDR3 totals 14 residues.

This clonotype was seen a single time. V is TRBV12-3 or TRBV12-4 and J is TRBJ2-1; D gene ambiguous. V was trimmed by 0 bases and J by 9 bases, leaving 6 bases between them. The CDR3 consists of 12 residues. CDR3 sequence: CASSLARIEQFF. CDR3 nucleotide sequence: TGTGCCAGCAGTTTAGCTCGCATTGAGCAGTTCTTC.

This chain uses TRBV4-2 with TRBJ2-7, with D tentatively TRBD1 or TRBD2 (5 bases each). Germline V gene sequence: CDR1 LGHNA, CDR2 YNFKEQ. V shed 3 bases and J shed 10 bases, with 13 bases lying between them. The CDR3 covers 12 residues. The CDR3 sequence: CASSQWDAIQYF. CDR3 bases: TGTGCCAGCAGCCAGTGGGACGCCATACAGTACTTC.

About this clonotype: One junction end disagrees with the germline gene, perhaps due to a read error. CDR3 sequence (DNA): TGTGCCAGCAACCAACAAGCGGGGTACTACAATGAGCAGTTCTTC. It is translated as CASNQQAGYYNEQFF. The chain carries TRBV3-1 and TRBJ2-1, with 7 bases matching TRBD2. Germline CDR1 reads LGHDT; CDR2 reads YNNKEL (reference sequence). This CDR3 is built from 15 residues.

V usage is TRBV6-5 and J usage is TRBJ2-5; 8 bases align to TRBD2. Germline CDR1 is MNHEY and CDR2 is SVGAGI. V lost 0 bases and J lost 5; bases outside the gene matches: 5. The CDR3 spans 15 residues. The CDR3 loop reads CASSYSQREWETQYF. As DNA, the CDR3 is TGTGCCAGCAGTTACTCGCAGCGGGAGTGGGAGACCCAGTACTTC.

In nucleotides, the CDR3 is TGTGCCAGCAGCTCGACCGGGACAGACTCCTACGAGCAGTACTTC. Its protein product is CASSSTGTDSYEQYF. The chain joins TRBV7-6 to TRBJ2-7; 7 nucleotides align to TRBD1. Unmatched junction bases numbered 6, after V lost 4 bases and J lost 0 bases. Germline CDR1 is SGHVS and CDR2 is FNYEAQ. The CDR3 runs 15 residues.

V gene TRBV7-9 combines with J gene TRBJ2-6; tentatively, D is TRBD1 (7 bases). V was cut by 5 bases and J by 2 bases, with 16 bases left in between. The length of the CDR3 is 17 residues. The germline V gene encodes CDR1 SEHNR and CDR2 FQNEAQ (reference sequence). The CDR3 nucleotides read TGTGCCAGCAGCGCACCAACAGGGGAGGCTGGGGCCAACGTCCTGACTTTC. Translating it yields CASSAPTGEAGANVLTF.

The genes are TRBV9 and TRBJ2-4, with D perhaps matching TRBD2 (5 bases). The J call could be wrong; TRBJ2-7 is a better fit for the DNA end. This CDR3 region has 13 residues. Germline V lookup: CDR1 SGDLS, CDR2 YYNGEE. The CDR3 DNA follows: TGTGCCAGCAGCGGAGGGAGTCTCTACGAGCAGTACTTC. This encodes CASSGGSLYEQYF.

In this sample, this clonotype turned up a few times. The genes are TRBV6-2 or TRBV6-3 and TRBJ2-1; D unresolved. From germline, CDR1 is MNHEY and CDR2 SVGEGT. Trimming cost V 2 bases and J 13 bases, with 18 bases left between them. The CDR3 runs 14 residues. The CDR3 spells CASSYLVDGSRQFF. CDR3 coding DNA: TGTGCCAGCAGTTACCTAGTGGACGGGTCGCGCCAGTTCTTC.

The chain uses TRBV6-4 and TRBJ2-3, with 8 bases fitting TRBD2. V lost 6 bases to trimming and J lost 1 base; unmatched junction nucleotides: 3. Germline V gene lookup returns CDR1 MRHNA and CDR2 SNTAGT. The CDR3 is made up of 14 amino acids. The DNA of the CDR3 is TGTGCCAGCAGCGGGACTAGAGGCACAGATACGCAGTATTTT. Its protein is CASSGTRGTDTQYF.

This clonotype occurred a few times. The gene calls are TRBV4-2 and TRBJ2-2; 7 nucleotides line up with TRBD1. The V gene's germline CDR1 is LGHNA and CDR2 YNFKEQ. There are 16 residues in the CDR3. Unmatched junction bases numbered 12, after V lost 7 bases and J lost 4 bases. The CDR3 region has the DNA TGTGCCAGCACCCCCGACACCGACAGGGCCACCGGGGAGCTGTTTTTT. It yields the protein CASTPDTDRATGELFF.

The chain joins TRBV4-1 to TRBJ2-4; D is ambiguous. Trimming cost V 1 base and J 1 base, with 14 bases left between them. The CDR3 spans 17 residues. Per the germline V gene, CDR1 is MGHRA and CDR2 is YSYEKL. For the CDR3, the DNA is TGCGCCAGCAGCCAAGTGGTCGCTATTATGGCCAAAAACATTCAGTACTTC. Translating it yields CASSQVVAIMAKNIQYF.

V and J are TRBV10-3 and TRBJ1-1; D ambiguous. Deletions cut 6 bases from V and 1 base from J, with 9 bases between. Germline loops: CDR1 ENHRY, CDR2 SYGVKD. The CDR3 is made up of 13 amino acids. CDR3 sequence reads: CAISPDGNTEAFF. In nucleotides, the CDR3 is TGTGCCATCAGCCCGGACGGGAACACTGAAGCTTTCTTT.

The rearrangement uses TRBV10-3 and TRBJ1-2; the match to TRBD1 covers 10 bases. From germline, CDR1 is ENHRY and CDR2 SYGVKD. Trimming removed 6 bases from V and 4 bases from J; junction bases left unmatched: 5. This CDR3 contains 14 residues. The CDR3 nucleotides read TGTGCCATCAGGGGGACAGGGGAGACCTATGGCTACACCTTC. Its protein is CAIRGTGETYGYTF.

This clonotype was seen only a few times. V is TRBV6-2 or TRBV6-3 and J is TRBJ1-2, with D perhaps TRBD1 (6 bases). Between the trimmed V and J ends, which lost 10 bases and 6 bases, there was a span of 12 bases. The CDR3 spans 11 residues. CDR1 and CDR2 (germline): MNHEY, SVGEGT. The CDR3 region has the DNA TGTGCCACCGAACAGGGCGATGGCTACACCTTC. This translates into CATEQGDGYTF.

CDR3: CASIPPGGRGSYEQYF. The CDR3 region has the DNA TGTGCCAGCATCCCCCCCGGGGGCAGGGGGTCGTACGAGCAGTACTTC. This chain uses TRBV12-3 or TRBV12-4 with TRBJ2-5, with D perhaps matching TRBD1 (7 bases). The DNA matches TRBJ2-7 better at its end, which makes the J call doubtful. The CDR3 spans 16 residues.

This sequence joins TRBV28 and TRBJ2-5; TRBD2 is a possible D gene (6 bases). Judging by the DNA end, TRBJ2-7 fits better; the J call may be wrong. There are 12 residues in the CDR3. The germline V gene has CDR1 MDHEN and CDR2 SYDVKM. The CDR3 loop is CASTLGGGEQYF. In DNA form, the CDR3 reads TGTGCCAGCACCCTGGGGGGAGGCGAGCAGTACTTC.